This record looks at one T cell receptor (beta chain) sequence and its context. The PCR made use of 60 Vbeta and 13 Jbeta primers. The table came from immunoSEQ multiplex PCR; TCRdb's copy has only in-frame clones and leaves some out. The table records over 200,000 clones, 77% of them present only once. The sample is drawn from a study of cytomegalovirus exposure and HLA in healthy donors. With 8 bases removed from V and 2 bases from J, the gap between germline ends came to 18 bases. CDR1 GTSNPN and CDR2 SVGIG come from the germline V gene (reference sequence). CDR3 length: 14 amino acids. This sequence originates from an older woman in good health and CMV-seropositive. This sequence joins TRBV30 and TRBJ1-1; D might be TRBD1 (6 bases). Material for sequencing was PBMCs. Written as DNA, the CDR3 is TGTGCCGGCCATATGACAGGATCAAACACTGAAGCTTTCTTT. It yields the protein CAGHMTGSNTEAFF. The full variable domain, completed using reference TRBV30 and TRBJ1-1, is SQTIHQWPATLVQPVGSPLSLECTVEGTSNPNLYWYRQAAGRGLQLLFYSVGIGQISSEVPQNLSASRPQDRQFILSSKKLLLSDSGFYLCAGHMTGSNTEAFFGQGTRLTVV.